The 21 T cell receptor beta chains in this list originate from one sample, sequenced in a study of cytomegalovirus exposure and HLA in healthy donors. PCR employed 60 Vbeta and 13 Jbeta primers. Sequencing used immunoSEQ multiplex PCR; TCRdb keeps in-frame clones, though not all of them. The top ten clones hold 1.4% of a sample with 180,000 or so clones, 70% to 80% of them seen once. Material for sequencing was PBMCs. These receptors originate from a man in his late teens or twenties in good health and CMV-seronegative.

This clone was seen a single time. The chain carries TRBV10-3 and TRBJ1-1; weak D call: TRBD1 (5 bases). This CDR3 comprises 14 residues. Trimming cost V 3 bases and J 1 base, with 9 bases left between them. The germline V gene has CDR1 ENHRY and CDR2 SYGVKD. CDR3 sequence reads: CAISDRRGNTEAFF. CDR3 nucleotides: TGTGCCATCAGTGATCGAAGGGGGAACACTGAAGCTTTCTTT.

The genes are TRBV11-2 and TRBJ2-3; 7 bases align to TRBD1. J lost 0 bases, V lost 1 base, and 13 bases had no gene match. Germline assignment: CDR1 SGHAT and CDR2 FQNNGV. The CDR3 has 19 amino acids. The CDR3 region is CASSLGLGGAGPSTDTQYF. In DNA form, the CDR3 reads TGTGCCAGCAGCTTAGGCTTAGGGGGCGCAGGGCCTAGCACAGATACGCAGTATTTT.

This clone appeared once. The genes are TRBV7-9 and TRBJ2-3; tentatively, D is TRBD2 (7 bases). This CDR3 spans 15 amino acids. V lost 1 base to trimming and J lost 1 base, with 9 bases between them. Germline V CDR1 and CDR2: SEHNR, FQNEAQ (reference sequence). CDR3 nucleotide sequence: TGTGCCAGCAGCTTAGGCGGGGGCGGCACAGATACGCAGTATTTT. Translated: CASSLGGGGTDTQYF.

CDR3 coding DNA: TGCGCCAGCAGCCAAGATAGGGGTCCAGGGGGCGGCTACAATGGCTACACCTTC. Its translation is CASSQDRGPGGGYNGYTF. The chain joins TRBV4-3 to TRBJ1-2, with 8 bases aligning to TRBD1. This CDR3 is 18 amino acids long. After removal of 0 bases from V and 6 bases from J, the junction contained 15 bases not matched to a gene. Germline V gene sequence: CDR1 LGHNA, CDR2 YSLEER.

Concerning this clone itself: Other DNA sequences in the same sample also yield this CDR3. The chain carries TRBV6-1 and TRBJ1-1, with D maybe TRBD1 (5 bases). The CDR3 has 13 residues. V was cut by 3 bases and J by 2 bases, with 7 bases left in between. The germline CDR1 and CDR2 sequences are MNHNS and SASEGT. In nucleotides, the CDR3 is TGTGCCAGCAGTGAGCAGGGAAACACTGAAGCTTTCTTT. It specifies CASSEQGNTEAFF.

About this clone: One junction end does not reproduce the germline sequence, and a read error may be involved. The J gene is TRBJ2-2, the V gene TRBV7-9; 7 nucleotides match TRBD1. Per germline, CDR1 SEHNR and CDR2 FQNEAQ (reference sequence). This CDR3 has 16 amino acids. The CDR3 bases are TGTTCCAGCAGCTGGTACCGTTCAGGGGGCACCGGGGAGCTGTTTTTT. It codes for CSSSWYRSGGTGELFF.

The genes are TRBV6-5 and TRBJ2-1; 13 positions match TRBD2. Per germline, CDR1 MNHEY and CDR2 SVGAGI. CDR3 length: 15 residues. V lost 8 bases and J lost 7; bases outside the gene matches: 8. CDR3 DNA sequence: TGTGCCAGCTGTTTGGGGACTAGCGGGACAAATGAGCAGTTCTTC. It encodes CASCLGTSGTNEQFF.

The V call is TRBV25-1, the J call TRBJ2-2; no reliable D call. This CDR3 region has 12 residues. V lost 1 base and J 8 bases, leaving 5 bases between the germline ends. From germline, CDR1 is MGHDK and CDR2 SYGVNS. This CDR3 reads CASSELSGELFF. CDR3 nucleotide sequence: TGTGCCAGCAGTGAATTGTCTGGGGAGCTGTTTTTT.

V is TRBV11-2 and J is TRBJ2-2; 10 nucleotides agree with TRBD2. The CDR3 has 18 amino acids. Unmatched junction bases numbered 11, after V lost 1 base and J lost 6 bases. Germline CDR1 reads SGHAT; CDR2 reads FQNNGV. CDR3 nucleotide sequence: TGTGCCAGCAGCTTAGGAGCGGGGGGGCCTGTTCTTCCCGGGGAGCTGTTTTTT. This sequence encodes CASSLGAGGPVLPGELFF.

This chain joins TRBV4-3 and TRBJ1-2; maybe TRBD1 (5 bases). CDR1 and CDR2 (germline): LGHNA, YSLEER. The CDR3 runs to 15 residues. Trimming cost V 0 bases and J 4 bases, with 12 bases left between them. CDR3 nucleotides: TGCGCCAGCAGCCAAGATGCCAGGGAAGGCTATGGCTACACCTTC. Translation gives CASSQDAREGYGYTF.

This chain uses TRBV30 with TRBJ2-1, with D tentatively TRBD1 (6 bases). CDR3 size: 13 residues. Germline V gene sequence: CDR1 GTSNPN, CDR2 SVGIG (reference sequence). V gave up 0 bases and J gave up 10 bases, with 13 bases separating them. The CDR3 protein is CAWSVGGGWEQFF. The CDR3 DNA sequence: TGTGCCTGGAGTGTAGGTGGGGGCTGGGAGCAGTTCTTC.

The rearrangement uses TRBV19 and TRBJ1-2, with 7 nucleotides matching TRBD1. Germline CDR1 LNHDA, CDR2 SQIVND (reference sequence). With V trimmed by 4 bases and J by 7 bases, 3 bases remained unmatched. The CDR3 is 12 amino acids. The CDR3 nucleotides read TGTGCCAGTAGTAGACACAGGGGTGGCTACACCTTC. Amino acid sequence: CASSRHRGGYTF.

The gene calls are TRBV7-2 and TRBJ2-2; 8 nucleotides agree with TRBD1. The CDR3 has 17 amino acids. Germline CDR1 SGHTA, CDR2 FQGNSA. V was pared by 1 base and J by 7 bases, with 11 bases of the junction left unmatched. CDR3 DNA: TGTGCCAGCAGCTTAGATGGAGGCAGGGGGCGCGGCGGGGAGCTGTTTTTT. Protein product: CASSLDGGRGRGGELFF.

The chain uses TRBV29-1 and TRBJ2-2; D may be TRBD2 (7 bases). Germline V gives CDR1 SQVTM, CDR2 ANQGSEA. The CDR3 has 15 residues. The ends were cut back, 3 bases at V and 3 bases at J, with 14 bases in the middle. CDR3 protein: CSVEDGGLDTGELFF. The DNA of the CDR3 is TGCAGCGTTGAGGACGGGGGGCTGGACACCGGGGAGCTGTTTTTT.

The chain carries TRBV7-8 and TRBJ2-1, with 8 bases aligning to TRBD2. The CDR3 is made up of 16 amino acids. The trim removed 2 bases at V and 3 bases at J, leaving 6 bases unmatched. Germline V lookup: CDR1 SGHVS, CDR2 FQNEAQ. The CDR3 here is CASSLLTSGYYNEQFF. The CDR3 DNA is TGTGCCAGCAGCTTATTAACTAGCGGCTACTACAATGAGCAGTTCTTC.

The rearrangement links TRBV7-2 to TRBJ2-7; D perhaps matches TRBD2 (6 bases). V dropped 1 base and J dropped 7 bases, with 11 bases sitting between them. The CDR3 extends over 13 amino acids. Per germline, CDR1 SGHTA and CDR2 FQGNSA. The CDR3 spells CASSLGREREQYF. CDR3 nucleotide sequence: TGTGCCAGCAGCTTAGGGCGGGAACGAGAGCAGTACTTC.

V is TRBV30 and J is TRBJ2-5, with a weak D call TRBD1 (5 bases). The J call may be in error: the DNA end matches TRBJ2-7 better. Per the germline V gene, CDR1 is GTSNPN and CDR2 is SVGIG (reference sequence). CDR3 length: 15 amino acids. The DNA of the CDR3 is TGTGCCTGGAGTGTACAGTTAGGGGTTACCTACGAGCAGTACTTC. This translates into CAWSVQLGVTYEQYF.

The rearrangement links TRBV6-5 to TRBJ1-2; D might be TRBD1 (6 bases). Germline assignment: CDR1 MNHEY and CDR2 SVGAGI. The CDR3 runs 15 residues. With 1 base removed from V and 3 bases from J, the gap between germline ends came to 12 bases. The CDR3 region is CASSYLGATDYGYTF. CDR3 coding DNA: TGTGCCAGCAGTTACTTGGGGGCTACGGACTATGGCTACACCTTC.

This rearrangement joins TRBV7-2 to TRBJ1-1, with D unresolved. This CDR3 region has 13 residues. V was cut by 1 base and J by 2 bases, with 5 bases left in between. Germline values: CDR1 SGHTA, CDR2 FQGNSA. The CDR3 protein is CASSLDSNTEAFF. CDR3 in DNA: TGTGCCAGCAGCTTAGACAGTAACACTGAAGCTTTCTTT. The full variable domain, completed using reference TRBV7-2 and TRBJ1-1, is GAGVSQSPSNKVTEKGKDVELRCDPISGHTALYWYRQSLGQGLEFLIYFQGNSAPDKSGLPSDRFSAERTGGSVSTLTIQRTQQEDSAVYLCASSLDSNTEAFFGQGTRLTVV.

V usage is TRBV5-1 and J usage is TRBJ1-3, with D tentatively TRBD1 (6 bases). The CDR3 has 16 amino acids. V was pared by 1 base and J by 0 bases, with 11 bases between. The germline V gene has CDR1 SGHRS and CDR2 YFSETQ. For the CDR3, the DNA is TGCGCCAGCAGCTTGTTCACAGGGTCCTCTGGAAACACCATATATTTT. Its translation: CASSLFTGSSGNTIYF. The full variable domain, rest sourced from reference TRBV5-1 and TRBJ1-3, is KAGVTQTPRYLIKTRGQQVTLSCSPISGHRSVSWYQQTPGQGLQFLFEYFSETQRNKGNFPGRFSGRQFSNSRSEMNVSTLELGDSALYLCASSLFTGSSGNTIYFGEGSWLTVV.

The chain employs TRBV20-1 and TRBJ1-4; no clear D. V lost 7 bases and J 5 bases, leaving 8 bases between the germline ends. This CDR3 comprises 11 residues. The germline gives CDR1 DFQATT, CDR2 SNEGSKA (reference sequence). This CDR3 reads CSGSTNEKLFF. The CDR3 DNA reads as TGCAGTGGGAGCACGAATGAAAAACTGTTTTTT.